Shown below are 26 T cell receptor beta chains from a single sample sequenced in a study of early T cells in non-severe SARS-CoV-2 infection. TCRdb reprocessed the 5' RACE reads with MiXCR, giving one entry per CDR3 protein. The table lists 60,000 to 75,000 distinct CDR3 sequences, more than 9.5% of them singletons. Sequencing was performed on whole blood, taken at baseline. These receptors all come from an adult who was a healthcare worker with PCR-confirmed SARS-CoV-2 infection or an uninfected control (not recorded which).

This clonotype was picked up a small number of times. This chain joins TRBV11-2 and TRBJ2-5, with 12 bases that match TRBD2. The CDR3 spans 15 residues. Germline lookup yields CDR1 SGHAT and CDR2 FQNNGV. Trimming at V came to 5 bases and at J to 5 bases, leaving 6 bases not matched to a gene. Here the CDR3 reads CASSPLAGGGETQYF. CDR3 coding DNA: TGTGCCAGCAGCCCACTAGCGGGAGGAGGTGAGACCCAGTACTTC.

There are a few counts of this clonotype. This chain joins TRBV19 and TRBJ1-4; TRBD1 agrees at 7 bases. The germline CDR1 and CDR2 sequences are LNHDA and SQIVND (reference sequence). The CDR3 sequence is 15 residues long. V dropped 7 bases and J dropped 6; count of bases not matched to a gene: 11. Here the CDR3 DNA reads TGTGCCAGTACCCCCGACAGGGCAGGGGATGAAAAACTGTTTTTT. This encodes CASTPDRAGDEKLFF.

This clonotype was counted between two and nine times. V is TRBV7-2 and J is TRBJ1-4; D remains unclear. Per germline, CDR1 SGHTA and CDR2 FQGNSA. CDR3 length: 13 residues. Between the trimmed V and J ends, which lost 2 bases and 8 bases, there was a span of 9 bases. CDR3 in DNA: TGTGCCAGCAGCTTATGGGTAGGGGAAAAACTGTTTTTT. Translating it yields CASSLWVGEKLFF.

This clonotype was observed many times. This rearrangement joins TRBV5-1 to TRBJ2-2, with 9 positions matching TRBD1. V was clipped by 4 bases and J by 4 bases; unmatched bases: 14. This CDR3 has 18 amino acids. Germline loops: CDR1 SGHRS, CDR2 YFSETQ. The DNA for the CDR3 is TGCGCCAGCAGCACCTCATATGGGACAGGGAACCCCACCGGGGAGCTGTTTTTT. Protein sequence: CASSTSYGTGNPTGELFF.

V is TRBV29-1 and J is TRBJ2-5, with D unclear. Germline V gives CDR1 SQVTM, CDR2 ANQGSEA. CDR3 size: 9 residues. The V and J ends lost 6 bases and 5 bases respectively, with 4 bases between them. Written as DNA, the CDR3 is TGCAGCGTGGGGGAGACCCAGTACTTC. Translated, it gives CSVGETQYF.

The chain is built from TRBV3-1 and TRBJ1-1; TRBD1 is a possible D gene (6 bases). CDR3 length: 15 residues. CDR1 and CDR2 (germline): LGHDT, YNNKEL (reference sequence). V gave up 2 bases and J gave up 4 bases, with 14 bases separating them. The CDR3 DNA reads as TGTGCCAGCAGCCAAAATACGGGCAGGGGCACTGAAGCTTTCTTT. Translating it yields CASSQNTGRGTEAFF.

This clonotype was counted ten times or more. The V and J genes are TRBV7-9 and TRBJ2-7; possible D gene TRBD1, 5 bases. Trimming removed 6 bases from V and 4 bases from J, with 13 bases in between. There are 13 residues in the CDR3. Germline V gene sequence: CDR1 SEHNR, CDR2 FQNEAQ (reference sequence). CDR3 in amino acids: CASSRTYRYEQYF. The CDR3 DNA reads TGTGCCAGCAGTCGGACATACCGTTACGAGCAGTACTTC.

This clonotype was observed a handful of times. The gene calls are TRBV6-6 and TRBJ1-1; the D is unclear. The germline CDR1 and CDR2 sequences are MNHNY and SVGAGI (reference sequence). V was cut by 5 bases and J by 0 bases, with 13 bases left in between. CDR3 length equals 15 residues. The CDR3 DNA reads TGTGCCAGCAGTCTTTTACTAGAAATGAACACTGAAGCTTTCTTT. Translation: CASSLLLEMNTEAFF.

Ten or more counts support this clonotype. The genes are TRBV7-9 and TRBJ1-2; D perhaps matches TRBD1 (6 bases). Germline CDR1 is SEHNR and CDR2 is FQNEAQ (reference sequence). Trimming stripped 4 bases from V and 0 bases from J, with 12 bases between. The CDR3 spans 15 residues. The DNA for the CDR3 is TGTGCCAGCAGCTCCCGGGACAAAGCTAACTATGGCTACACCTTC. Translating gives CASSSRDKANYGYTF.

The genes are TRBV29-1 and TRBJ2-1, with 9 bases identical to TRBD2. Trimming at V came to 7 bases and at J to 0 bases, leaving 4 bases not matched to a gene. CDR1 is SQVTM and CDR2 is ANQGSEA in the germline V gene. The length of the CDR3 is 14 residues. This CDR3 reads CSGLSGSSYNEQFF. CDR3 nucleotides: TGCAGCGGCCTTAGCGGGAGCTCCTACAATGAGCAGTTCTTC.

Relative to its sample, this clonotype is medium-sized. The V gene is TRBV29-1, the J gene TRBJ2-1; 8 bases fit TRBD1. J gave up 9 bases and V 6 bases, and 16 bases lay outside the gene matches. Germline V gives CDR1 SQVTM, CDR2 ANQGSEA. CDR3 length: 15 amino acids. CDR3 amino acids: CSVPNQDREGGEQFF. CDR3 bases: TGCAGCGTCCCTAACCAGGACAGGGAAGGAGGTGAGCAGTTCTTC.

The chain has TRBV7-9 and TRBJ1-1; possibly TRBD1 for D (5 bases). V was trimmed by 1 base and J by 5 bases, leaving 8 bases between them. The CDR3 consists of 13 residues. Germline-derived CDR1 and CDR2 are SEHNR and FQNEAQ (reference sequence). The CDR3 loop is CASSLDGGTEAFF. The CDR3, as DNA: TGTGCCAGCAGCTTAGACGGGGGAACTGAAGCTTTCTTT.

The CDR3 is CASSTSTGEKQYF. The DNA of the CDR3 is TGTGCCAGTAGCACCTCGACAGGGGAAAAGCAGTACTTC. The chain carries TRBV7-9 and TRBJ2-7; 8 bases are shared with TRBD1. The CDR3 has 13 residues. Germline loops: CDR1 SEHNR, CDR2 FQNEAQ (reference sequence). Unmatched junction bases numbered 12, after V lost 9 bases and J lost 8 bases.

The gene calls are TRBV13 and TRBJ2-5; unclear D gene. V lost 5 bases and J 2 bases, leaving 9 bases between the germline ends. This CDR3 contains 13 residues. From germline, CDR1 is PRHDT and CDR2 FYEKMQ (reference sequence). The CDR3: CASSPRGQETQYF. CDR3 bases: TGTGCCAGCAGCCCGCGCGGTCAAGAGACCCAGTACTTC.

J is TRBJ2-3 and V is TRBV29-1; D might be TRBD1 (6 bases). This CDR3 comprises 13 residues. CDR1 and CDR2 (germline): SQVTM, ANQGSEA. The ends were cut back, 8 bases at V and 2 bases at J, with 14 bases in the middle. The CDR3 DNA reads as TGCAGCTCAGGACAGAAATACACAGATACGCAGTATTTT. Its translation: CSSGQKYTDTQYF.

At least ten counts were recorded for this clonotype. The V and J genes are TRBV6-5 and TRBJ2-3; D is possibly TRBD1 or TRBD2 (5 bases each). The CDR3 totals 15 residues. Per germline, CDR1 MNHEY and CDR2 SVGAGI. V was clipped by 7 bases and J by 3 bases, with 17 bases between them. The CDR3 protein is CASTMSWGSTDTQYF. The CDR3 bases are TGTGCCAGCACCATGTCGTGGGGGTCTACAGATACGCAGTATTTT.

This sequence joins TRBV2 and TRBJ2-1, with D unclear. The CDR3 totals 15 residues. Germline V gives CDR1 SNHLY, CDR2 FYNNEI. V was trimmed by 1 base and J by 5 bases, leaving 12 bases between them. The CDR3 protein is CASSEERGPNNEQFF. DNA for the CDR3: TGTGCCAGCAGTGAAGAGCGTGGTCCCAACAATGAGCAGTTCTTC.

This clonotype has at least ten counts. The chain is built from TRBV6-6 and TRBJ1-5, with TRBD1 identical over 10 bases. CDR3 size: 18 residues. With V trimmed by 4 bases and J by 0 bases, 9 bases remained unmatched. Germline V gene data show CDR1 as MNHNY and CDR2 as SVGAGI (reference sequence). CDR3 DNA: TGTGCCAGCAGTTCCCGGACAGGGGGGGGAATTAGCAATCAGCCCCAGCATTTT. As protein: CASSSRTGGGISNQPQHF.

The chain combines TRBV5-1 with TRBJ2-2; a weak D match, TRBD2 (8 bases). Trimming stripped 6 bases from V and 4 bases from J, with 16 bases between. CDR1 is SGHRS and CDR2 is YFSETQ in the germline V gene. This CDR3 has 15 residues. The CDR3 reads CASTREGATTGELFF. The CDR3 DNA sequence: TGCGCCAGCACCCGGGAGGGGGCCACCACCGGGGAGCTGTTTTTT.

J is TRBJ2-1 and V is TRBV5-1; TRBD2 matches 10 bases. There are 14 residues in the CDR3. The V and J ends lost 5 bases and 9 bases, in that order; junction bases with no gene match: 8. Germline V gene data show CDR1 as SGHRS and CDR2 as YFSETQ. CDR3 nucleotides: TGCGCCAGCAGAGGGGCTAGCGGGAGTGGTGAGCAGTTCTTC. This gives the protein CASRGASGSGEQFF.

This clonotype was seen ten or more times. The chain joins TRBV20-1 to TRBJ2-7, with 8 bases that match TRBD2. With V trimmed by 0 bases and J by 0 bases, 4 bases remained unmatched. Germline CDR1 DFQATT, CDR2 SNEGSKA (reference sequence). The CDR3 length is 15 residues. CDR3 DNA: TGCAGTGCTAGAGATCTGAGCGGGGGCTCCTACGAGCAGTACTTC. Its protein product is CSARDLSGGSYEQYF.

This clonotype was detected only a few times. The chain joins TRBV4-2 to TRBJ2-3; no clear D gene. Germline CDR1 LGHNA, CDR2 YNFKEQ. CDR3 size: 14 residues. V lost 0 bases and J lost 0, with 4 bases in between. CDR3 region: CASSQDRSTDTQYF. The CDR3 coding sequence is TGTGCCAGCAGCCAAGACCGCAGCACAGATACGCAGTATTTT.

The genes are TRBV7-9 and TRBJ1-1, with D possibly TRBD1 on 5 matching bases. Germline lookup yields CDR1 SEHNR and CDR2 FQNEAQ (reference sequence). V gave up 4 bases and J gave up 0 bases, with 9 bases separating them. This CDR3 has 14 residues. This chain's CDR3 is CASSSGPMNTEAFF. For the CDR3, the DNA is TGTGCCAGCAGCTCGGGACCAATGAACACTGAAGCTTTCTTT.

The V gene is TRBV7-9, the J gene TRBJ2-6; tentative D call: TRBD1 (5 bases). Germline CDR1 and CDR2: SEHNR and FQNEAQ (reference sequence). This CDR3 comprises 15 residues. V lost 5 bases to trimming and J lost 0 bases, with 8 bases between them. The CDR3 coding sequence is TGTGCCAGCAGCCTGGGGCTCTCTGGGGCCAACGTCCTGACTTTC. This codes for CASSLGLSGANVLTF.

The chain is built from TRBV5-1 and TRBJ2-2, with 9 bases aligning to TRBD1. V lost 10 bases to trimming and J lost 5 bases; unmatched junction nucleotides: 6. From germline, CDR1 is SGHRS and CDR2 YFSETQ. The CDR3 totals 13 residues. The CDR3 DNA sequence: TGCGCCCTGCGGACAGGGGATACCGGGGAGCTGTTTTTT. This sequence encodes CALRTGDTGELFF.

This clonotype turned up a few times. The J gene is TRBJ2-7, the V gene TRBV7-2, with 7 bases aligning to TRBD2. This CDR3 comprises 15 residues. The V gene end was trimmed by 5 bases and the J gene end by 2 bases; junction bases not matched to a gene: 9. Germline CDR1 and CDR2: SGHTA and FQGNSA. CDR3 residues: CASSKNPSGAYEQYF. CDR3 DNA sequence: TGTGCCAGCAGCAAAAACCCCAGCGGGGCCTACGAGCAGTACTTC.